The 32 T cell receptor beta chains in this list originate from one sample, sequenced in a study of blood T cell repertoires in COVID-19. Produced via immunoSEQ multiplex PCR; TCRdb's table is partial and in-frame only. The sample has approximately 170,000 clones, approximately 88% seen once. What was sequenced was PBMCs or T cells enriched from blood (not recorded which). Every receptor here comes from a woman in her 30s who had recovered from COVID-19.

In its sample, this clone was seen once. This chain joins TRBV10-3 and TRBJ1-5; D gene uncertain. V lost 3 bases and J lost 3, with 9 bases in between. The CDR3 totals 14 residues. Germline values: CDR1 ENHRY, CDR2 SYGVKD. CDR3 sequence (DNA): TGTGCCATCAGTGAATGGGGAGACAATCAGCCCCAGCATTTT. This encodes CAISEWGDNQPQHF.

The genes are TRBV19 and TRBJ1-5; a possible D gene is TRBD1 (6 bases). V gave up 3 bases and J gave up 2 bases, with 11 bases separating them. Per the germline V gene, CDR1 is LNHDA and CDR2 is SQIVND (reference sequence). The CDR3 length is 15 residues. The CDR3 DNA reads TGTGCCAGTAGTATCCCAGGGGTAGGCAATCAGCCCCAGCATTTT. Its protein product is CASSIPGVGNQPQHF. Full variable domain (missing parts from reference TRBV19 and TRBJ1-5): DGGITQSPKYLFRKEGQNVTLSCEQNLNHDAMYWYRQDPGQGLRLIYYSQIVNDFQKGDIAEGYSVSREKKESFPLTVTSAQKNPTAFYLCASSIPGVGNQPQHFGDGTRLSIL.

This chain joins TRBV30 and TRBJ1-3; D possibly corresponds to TRBD1 (5 bases). CDR1 is GTSNPN and CDR2 is SVGIG in the germline V gene (reference sequence). V was pared by 0 bases and J by 0 bases, with 18 bases between. The CDR3 runs 18 residues. CDR3 region: CAWSVRRSGYHSGNTIYF. In DNA, the CDR3 is TGTGCCTGGAGTGTGCGCCGCTCAGGGTACCACTCTGGAAACACCATATATTTT.

This clone has only a few counts. The CDR3 bases are TGTGCCAGCAGCCCCCGCCGGGCAGGGGATGGCTACACCTTC. This encodes CASSPRRAGDGYTF. The chain combines TRBV7-2 with TRBJ1-2; D is perhaps TRBD1 (6 bases). The germline gives CDR1 SGHTA, CDR2 FQGNSA. This CDR3 has 14 residues. The V end lost 5 bases, the J end lost 6 bases, and 16 bases lay between the germline ends.

Written as DNA, the CDR3 is TGTGCCAGCAGCCACCCAGGGCCCCACGAGCAGTACGTC. Amino acid sequence: CASSHPGPHEQYV. The rearrangement joins TRBV6-5 to TRBJ2-7, with D perhaps TRBD1 (5 bases). The CDR3 is 13 amino acids. Germline-derived CDR1 and CDR2 are MNHEY and SVGAGI. V lost 6 bases and J lost 5, with 14 bases in between.

This rearrangement joins TRBV5-8 to TRBJ1-2; D remains ambiguous. This CDR3 has 13 residues. CDR1 SGHTS and CDR2 YDEGEE come from the germline V gene. The V gene lost 4 bases and the J gene lost 8 bases, with 15 bases spanning the gap. The CDR3 protein is CASSRGPVLGYTF. The CDR3 nucleotides are TGTGCCAGCAGCCGAGGTCCAGTTTTGGGCTACACCTTC. Complete variable domain (other parts from reference TRBV5-8 and TRBJ1-2): EAGVTQSPTHLIKTRGQQATLRCSPISGHTSVYWYQQALGLGLQFLLWYDEGEERNRGNFPPRFSGRQFPNYSSELNVNALELEDSALYLCASSRGPVLGYTFGSGTRLTVV.

The chain couples TRBV6-5 to TRBJ2-1, with 8 bases that match TRBD2. CDR3 length: 16 amino acids. Germline loops: CDR1 MNHEY, CDR2 SVGAGI. J gave up 4 bases and V 0 bases, and 5 bases lay outside the gene matches. The CDR3 here is CASSYSGRGGYNEQFF. In DNA, the CDR3 is TGTGCCAGCAGTTACTCGGGGCGCGGGGGGTACAATGAGCAGTTCTTC.

The V gene is TRBV11-1, the J gene TRBJ2-7; TRBD2 aligns across 9 bases. In germline, CDR1 is SGHAT, CDR2 FQDESV (reference sequence). The V segment lost 1 base and the J segment 6 bases; nucleotides outside the gene matches: 4. The CDR3 has 14 amino acids. CDR3 amino acids: CASSLVAGVGEQYF. The CDR3 nucleotides are TGTGCCAGCAGCTTAGTAGCGGGAGTTGGCGAGCAGTACTTC.

The chain carries TRBV29-1 and TRBJ1-4; weak D call: TRBD1 (6 bases). The V end was cut by 3 bases, the J end by 8 bases, with 16 bases between. Germline loops: CDR1 SQVTM, CDR2 ANQGSEA. The CDR3 is 14 residues long. The CDR3 sequence is CSVDRGGVSEKLFF. CDR3 nucleotides: TGCAGCGTTGATAGAGGGGGGGTTTCGGAAAAACTGTTTTTT. The variable domain in full, with the rest retrieved from reference TRBV29-1 and TRBJ1-4, is SAVISQKPSRDICQRGTSLTIQCQVDSQVTMMFWYRQQPGQSLTLIATANQGSEATYESGFVIDKFPISRPNLTFSTLTVSNMSPEDSSIYLCSVDRGGVSEKLFFGSGTQLSVL.

The chain links TRBV7-6 to TRBJ2-7, with TRBD2 matching 10 bases. In germline, CDR1 is SGHVS, CDR2 FNYEAQ. V gave up 5 bases and J gave up 4 bases; unmatched junction bases: 11. There are 16 residues in the CDR3. The CDR3 loop is CASSPVGASGSYEQYF. CDR3 sequence (DNA): TGTGCCAGCAGCCCGGTTGGGGCTAGCGGGAGTTACGAGCAGTACTTC.

This chain uses TRBV10-1 with TRBJ2-3; 8 positions match TRBD2. Trimming at V came to 4 bases and at J to 4 bases, leaving 4 bases not matched to a gene. The CDR3 sequence is 14 residues long. Germline V gene data show CDR1 as WNHNN and CDR2 as SYGVQD (reference sequence). The CDR3 sequence: CASSGAGGPDTQYF. The DNA for the CDR3 is TGCGCCAGCAGTGGTGCGGGGGGTCCAGATACGCAGTATTTT.

The chain carries TRBV9 and TRBJ1-2, with 9 nucleotides matching TRBD1. The V segment lost 3 bases and the J segment 4 bases; nucleotides outside the gene matches: 10. There are 16 residues in the CDR3. Per germline, CDR1 SGDLS and CDR2 YYNGEE. The CDR3 nucleotides read TGTGCCAGCAGCGGGGCTACAGGGGGCGCATCCTATGGCTACACCTTC. As protein: CASSGATGGASYGYTF. Filled out from reference TRBV9 and TRBJ1-2, the complete variable domain reads DSGVTQTPKHLITATGQRVTLRCSPRSGDLSVYWYQQSLDQGLQFLIQYYNGEERAKGNILERFSAQQFPDLHSELNLSSLELGDSALYFCASSGATGGASYGYTFGSGTRLTVV.

This clone was observed once. V and J are TRBV28 and TRBJ2-5, with TRBD2 matching 15 bases. The germline CDR1 and CDR2 sequences are MDHEN and SYDVKM. The CDR3 loop spans 19 amino acids. Trimming at V came to 5 bases and at J to 5 bases, leaving 15 bases not matched to a gene. The CDR3 here is CASSPLGLAGGPRWETQYF. CDR3 DNA: TGTGCCAGCAGTCCCTTAGGACTAGCGGGAGGGCCGAGGTGGGAGACCCAGTACTTC.

The chain uses TRBV2 and TRBJ2-6; tentatively, D is TRBD2 (6 bases). V lost 9 bases and J 0 bases, leaving 18 bases between the germline ends. Germline CDR1 is SNHLY and CDR2 is FYNNEI. CDR3 length equals 17 residues. The CDR3 DNA is TGTGCCAGATCCCCTGGGGGGACCGACTCTGGGGCCAACGTCCTGACTTTC. As protein: CARSPGGTDSGANVLTF.

The rearrangement joins TRBV11-2 to TRBJ2-2; unclear D gene. Trimming removed 4 bases at V and 5 bases at J, with 5 bases between. There are 12 residues in the CDR3. Germline V CDR1 and CDR2: SGHAT, FQNNGV. The CDR3 DNA sequence: TGTGCCAGCAGCTCCCAGACCGGGGAGCTGTTTTTT. Residues: CASSSQTGELFF.

The chain recombines TRBV1 with TRBJ2-1; TRBD1 is the table's D call, not checked against the DNA. TRBV1 is shown as a pseudogene. The CDR3 consists of 17 residues. Here the CDR3 reads CTSSQYDNREDDNEQFF. The CDR3 DNA is TGCACCAGCAGCCAATATGATAACAGGGAAGATGACAATGAGCAGTTCTTC.

The sample holds many counts of this clone. The V call is TRBV2, the J call TRBJ2-4; D unresolved. This CDR3 is built from 16 residues. Germline V gene sequence: CDR1 SNHLY, CDR2 FYNNEI. The ends were cut back, 6 bases at V and 0 bases at J, with 15 bases in the middle. CDR3 amino acids: CASSNSGDLAKNIQYF. The CDR3 DNA reads TGTGCCAGCAGCAACAGTGGTGACCTAGCCAAAAACATTCAGTACTTC.

The J gene is TRBJ2-4, the V gene TRBV28; 9 nucleotides agree with TRBD1. The germline gives CDR1 MDHEN, CDR2 SYDVKM. V shed 6 bases and J 4 bases; nucleotides not matched to a gene: 10. The CDR3 totals 16 residues. The CDR3 region has the DNA TGTGCCAGCAGCCCACCCGGACAGGGGATTAAAAACATTCAGTACTTC. This translates into CASSPPGQGIKNIQYF.

This sequence joins TRBV5-8 and TRBJ2-6; TRBD2 is a possible D gene (6 bases). V was clipped by 0 bases and J by 4 bases, with 14 bases between them. The germline V gene has CDR1 SGHTS and CDR2 YDEGEE. This CDR3 region has 17 residues. DNA of the CDR3: TGTGCCAGCAGCTTGGTTAGCGGAGCGGGCGGGGCCAACGTCCTGACTTTC. It codes for CASSLVSGAGGANVLTF.

The CDR3 spells CASSLRPGQGLTGYTF. The CDR3 DNA reads as TGTGCCAGCAGCTTAAGGCCGGGACAGGGGTTGACGGGCTACACCTTC. The chain couples TRBV7-6 to TRBJ1-2, with TRBD1 matching 10 bases. Per germline, CDR1 SGHVS and CDR2 FNYEAQ. The CDR3 has 16 residues. After removal of 2 bases from V and 8 bases from J, the junction contained 11 bases not matched to a gene.

This rearrangement joins TRBV19 to TRBJ2-2; TRBD2 is a possible D gene (6 bases). Per the germline V gene, CDR1 is LNHDA and CDR2 is SQIVND (reference sequence). This CDR3 contains 16 residues. Trimming left V 5 bases short and J 0 bases short, with 13 bases between. The CDR3 nucleotides are TGTGCCAGTAGTCCCTGGGACTCGACGAACACCGGGGAGCTGTTTTTT. Protein sequence: CASSPWDSTNTGELFF.

This clone was seen a few times. V usage is TRBV5-4 and J usage is TRBJ2-3, with D tentatively TRBD2 (5 bases). The germline V gene encodes CDR1 SGHNT and CDR2 YYREEE (reference sequence). This CDR3 comprises 13 residues. V gave up 3 bases and J gave up 6 bases, with 11 bases separating them. The CDR3 bases are TGTGCCAGCAGCTACACTAGGTCGGATACGCAGTATTTT. Its translation is CASSYTRSDTQYF. The variable domain in full, with the rest retrieved from reference TRBV5-4 and TRBJ2-3, is ETGVTQSPTHLIKTRGQQVTLRCSSQSGHNTVSWYQQALGQGPQFIFQYYREEENGRGNFPPRFSGLQFPNYSSELNVNALELDDSALYLCASSYTRSDTQYFGPGTRLTVL.

V and J are TRBV6-5 and TRBJ1-5, with D possibly being TRBD1 (5 bases). Trimming took off 6 bases at V and 2 bases at J, with 8 bases between the two ends. Germline V lookup: CDR1 MNHEY, CDR2 SVGAGI. The CDR3 contains 13 residues. CDR3 nucleotide sequence: TGTGCCAGCAGAATACAGGGCAATCAGCCCCAGCATTTT. It is translated as CASRIQGNQPQHF.

The CDR3 DNA reads as TGCGCCAGCAGTAGCGGGTGGAACACCGGGGAGCTGTTTTTT. The encoded protein is CASSSGWNTGELFF. This chain links TRBV10-2 with TRBJ2-2, with D possibly matching TRBD2 (6 bases). The CDR3 has 14 residues. V was shortened by 5 bases and J by 1 base, with 8 bases between the two germline ends. The germline CDR1 and CDR2 sequences are WSHSY and SAAADI.

This clone was seen only once. This sequence joins TRBV28 and TRBJ2-7, with D unresolved. The CDR3 spans 15 residues. CDR1 is MDHEN and CDR2 is SYDVKM in the germline V gene. Trimming removed 6 bases from V and 2 bases from J, with 17 bases in between. CDR3 in DNA: TGTGCCAGCAGCTCCCGCTGGAGCCGGGCCTACGAGCAGTACTTC. Translating gives CASSSRWSRAYEQYF.

The CDR3 DNA reads TGTGCCAGCAGCCAAGTGGCGGAAGAGACCCAGTACTTC. Amino acids: CASSQVAEETQYF. V and J are TRBV4-2 and TRBJ2-5; D is unclear. This CDR3 is built from 13 residues. V lost 1 base and J lost 3, with 6 bases in between. Germline V lookup: CDR1 LGHNA, CDR2 YNFKEQ.

The genes are TRBV2 and TRBJ1-2, with 12 bases identical to TRBD1. J gave up 8 bases and V 0 bases, and 7 bases lay outside the gene matches. This CDR3 spans 16 amino acids. CDR1 and CDR2 from the germline V gene are SNHLY and FYNNEI. The CDR3 bases are TGTGCCAGCAGTGAAGCGCTGCGGGACAGGGGGCGAGGCTACACCTTC. This encodes CASSEALRDRGRGYTF.

The V and J genes are TRBV2 and TRBJ2-3; TRBD1 might be the D (6 bases). V was clipped by 3 bases and J by 4 bases, with 14 bases between them. The V gene's germline CDR1 is SNHLY and CDR2 FYNNEI. CDR3 size: 15 residues. CDR3 region: CASSESVGAPDTQYF. Here the CDR3 DNA reads TGTGCCAGCAGTGAGAGCGTGGGGGCCCCAGATACGCAGTATTTT.

V gene TRBV4-2 combines with J gene TRBJ2-1, with TRBD1 as a possible D gene (5 bases). The germline gives CDR1 LGHNA, CDR2 YNFKEQ. V dropped 1 base and J dropped 11 bases, with 21 bases sitting between them. CDR3 length: 16 residues. Written as DNA, the CDR3 is TGTGCCAGCAGCCAAGGGAACCGGGTCTCATCAGGGCAGCAGTTCTTC. It codes for CASSQGNRVSSGQQFF.

The V gene is TRBV19, the J gene TRBJ1-2, with 7 bases fitting TRBD1. V shed 8 bases, J shed 7 bases, and the junction held 7 bases outside the gene matches. This CDR3 spans 12 amino acids. Germline V gives CDR1 LNHDA, CDR2 SQIVND (reference sequence). CDR3 loop: CASRQGERGYTF. The CDR3, as DNA: TGTGCCAGTCGGCAGGGGGAACGTGGCTACACCTTC.

This clone appeared a few times. V is TRBV23-1 and J is TRBJ1-1; 8 nucleotides match TRBD1. TRBV23-1 is given ORF status, its function remaining uncertain. V gave up 0 bases and J gave up 9 bases; unmatched junction bases: 6. This CDR3 region has 14 residues. The CDR3 nucleotides read TGCGCCAGCAGTCAATCCGGACAGGGCATAAAAGCTTTCTTT. Translated, it gives CASSQSGQGIKAFF.

This chain joins TRBV21-1 and TRBJ2-7; the DNA was not compared with TRBD2, the D call given in the table. TRBV21-1 is a known pseudogene. The length of the CDR3 is 16 residues. Here the CDR3 DNA reads TGTGCCAGCAGCAAAGGGGCTAGCGGGATGGAATACGAGCAGTACTTC. Residues: CASSKGASGMEYEQYF.